This TCR beta chain was identified during a study of sequential checkpoint blockade in melanoma. Stated treatment: randomized to nivolumab then ipilimumab (arm A) or the reverse (arm B). Unmatched junction bases numbered 9, after V lost 1 base and J lost 6 bases. The CDR3 length is 18 residues. Germline CDR1 LGHNA, CDR2 YNFKEQ. Method: immunoSEQ multiplex PCR; TCRdb's copy keeps in-frame clones and lacks some. The sample includes fewer than 40,000 clones, approximately 86% of them seen just once. In this sample, this clone turned up once. This chain connects TRBV4-2 to TRBJ2-2, with TRBD2 matching over 12 bases. The source is a human donor with melanoma. This sample comprised CD8+ T cells sorted from blood (inferred from file names), obtained from a patient given nivolumab and ipilimumab in sequence. The CDR3 DNA reads as TGTGCCAGCAGCCAAGTTTCGGCCGGGACTAGCGGGCCCGGGGAGCTGTTTTTT. Translation: CASSQVSAGTSGPGELFF.